This entry lists 10 T cell receptor beta chains sequenced from one sample in a study of shared clonotypes between healthy human individuals. Naive-designated CD8 cells lacked CD45RO, were positively enriched for CCR7, and omitted terminally differentiated effector memory CD45RA+ cells. Assay: immunoSEQ multiplex PCR; the TCRdb copy retains only in-frame clones and omits some. In the table there are about 2 million clones, roughly 95% of which are singletons. The specimen sequenced was naive CD8+ T cells sorted from blood. These receptors were taken from a man aged 18 to 30 in good health.

The chain is built from TRBV25-1 and TRBJ2-3; weak D call: TRBD2 (6 bases). Trimming removed 3 bases from V and 1 base from J, with 11 bases in between. CDR3 length: 15 residues. Germline CDR1 is MGHDK and CDR2 is SYGVNS. CDR3 protein: CASSEWRGGTDTQYF. DNA of the CDR3: TGTGCCAGCAGTGAGTGGCGGGGAGGCACAGATACGCAGTATTTT. The variable domain in full, with the rest retrieved from reference TRBV25-1 and TRBJ2-3, is EADIYQTPRYLVIGTGKKITLECSQTMGHDKMYWYQQDPGMELHLIHYSYGVNSTEKGDLSSESTVSRIRTEHFPLTLESARPSHTSQYLCASSEWRGGTDTQYFGPGTRLTVL.

The rearrangement joins TRBV9 to TRBJ1-1; 9 positions agree with TRBD1. Losses at the gene ends were 2 bases for V and 5 bases for J; bases not matched to a gene: 4. This CDR3 region has 14 residues. CDR1 and CDR2 (germline): SGDLS, YYNGEE. The CDR3 DNA reads as TGTGCCAGCAGCGTTGGACAGGGGTATACTGAAGCTTTCTTT. This sequence encodes CASSVGQGYTEAFF.

In the case of this clone: Other DNA sequences within the sample encode an identical CDR3. DNA for the CDR3: TGTGCCAGCAGCCCCGGGACAGGGAACACCGGGGAGCTGTTTTTT. This translates into CASSPGTGNTGELFF. The rearrangement uses TRBV5-4 and TRBJ2-2; 8 bases fit TRBD1. V lost 4 bases, J lost 1 base, and 3 bases stayed unmatched. The CDR3 is 15 residues long. Germline V CDR1 and CDR2: SGHNT, YYREEE (reference sequence).

The gene calls are TRBV6-5 and TRBJ2-2; the match to TRBD2 covers 8 bases. V lost 5 bases, J lost 4 bases, and 6 bases stayed unmatched. The V gene's germline CDR1 is MNHEY and CDR2 SVGAGI. This CDR3 region has 15 residues. The CDR3 DNA is TGTGCCAGCAGTCCGGGACTAGTGCTCACCGGGGAGCTGTTTTTT. This sequence encodes CASSPGLVLTGELFF.

This sequence joins TRBV4-3 and TRBJ2-2; perhaps TRBD2 as D (6 bases). This CDR3 is built from 16 residues. Deletions cut 0 bases from V and 7 bases from J, with 15 bases between. Germline CDR1 LGHNA, CDR2 YSLEER. CDR3 amino acids: CASSQERGLWLGELFF. CDR3 in DNA: TGCGCCAGCAGCCAAGAGAGAGGACTATGGCTCGGGGAGCTGTTTTTT.

Comments on this clone: Other DNA sequences from this sample encode an identical CDR3 as well. The chain links TRBV19 to TRBJ2-7, with 7 bases identical to TRBD1. J gave up 2 bases and V 1 base, and 5 bases lay outside the gene matches. Looked up from germline, CDR1 is LNHDA and CDR2 is SQIVND (reference sequence). This CDR3 is 15 amino acids long. This CDR3 reads CASSIGQGLAYEQYF. Written as DNA, the CDR3 is TGTGCCAGTAGTATAGGACAGGGATTAGCCTACGAGCAGTACTTC. The full variable domain, with the rest looked up from reference TRBV19 and TRBJ2-7, is DGGITQSPKYLFRKEGQNVTLSCEQNLNHDAMYWYRQDPGQGLRLIYYSQIVNDFQKGDIAEGYSVSREKKESFPLTVTSAQKNPTAFYLCASSIGQGLAYEQYFGPGTRLTVT.

The chain employs TRBV6-6 and TRBJ1-5; D is perhaps TRBD1 (5 bases). CDR3 size: 14 residues. From germline, CDR1 is MNHNY and CDR2 SVGAGI (reference sequence). Trimming cost V 4 bases and J 3 bases, with 10 bases left between them. CDR3 bases: TGTGCCAGCAGTTTGGGGCAGTTCAATCAGCCCCAGCATTTT. Translated, it gives CASSLGQFNQPQHF.

V usage is TRBV30 and J usage is TRBJ2-2; unclear D gene. V lost 3 bases, J lost 5 bases, and 7 bases lay in between. The germline CDR1 and CDR2 sequences are GTSNPN and SVGIG (reference sequence). This CDR3 contains 12 residues. The CDR3 spells CAWRAPTGELFF. CDR3 sequence (DNA): TGTGCCTGGAGGGCCCCAACCGGGGAGCTGTTTTTT.

The chain uses TRBV5-6 and TRBJ1-6; D is possibly TRBD1 (5 bases). V was cut by 5 bases and J by 10 bases, with 22 bases left in between. The V gene's germline CDR1 is SGHDT and CDR2 YYEEEE. The CDR3 consists of 16 residues. The CDR3 reads CASRTDGEGIQSPLHF. The CDR3 coding sequence is TGTGCCAGCAGGACCGACGGGGAGGGGATACAGTCACCCCTCCACTTT.

Written as DNA, the CDR3 is TGTGCCAGCAGCGTAGCACGGGGTGATGGCTACACCTTC. This gives the protein CASSVARGDGYTF. The V call is TRBV9, the J call TRBJ1-2; D is uncertain. CDR1 is SGDLS and CDR2 is YYNGEE in the germline V gene. With 0 bases removed from V and 6 bases from J, the gap between germline ends came to 9 bases. This CDR3 contains 13 residues.